This T cell receptor beta chain was found in a study of read filtering for tumor transcriptome and immune sequencing. Judged by abundance, this clonotype is medium-sized. V was pared by 4 bases and J by 3 bases, with 15 bases of the junction left unmatched. This CDR3 has 18 residues. Germline values: CDR1 SGHAT, CDR2 FQDESV (reference sequence). Molecular barcoded adaptors covering alpha/delta and beta/gamma chains were used on roughly 400 ng RNA. TCRdb analysed the reads with MiXCR anew, one entry per CDR3 protein. The sample contains about 38,000 distinct CDR3 sequences, 11% to 15% of which appear only once.

The chain couples TRBV11-1 to TRBJ2-1; 7 nucleotides align to TRBD2. Source material: a population of CD138-negative cells sorted from bone marrow. The clonotype comes from a donor aged 40 or over with multiple myeloma. Here the CDR3 reads CASSYHGRRTSRYNEQFF. As DNA, the CDR3 is TGTGCCAGCAGCTACCACGGGAGGCGGACTTCCCGCTACAATGAGCAGTTCTTC.